This TCR beta chain was recorded in a study of control samples from healthy donors and cancer patients. In its sample, this clone was seen once. One junction end disagrees with the germline gene, perhaps due to a read error. TCRdb keeps only in-frame clones here, not all; method: immunoSEQ multiplex PCR. The table shows about 130,000 clones, with roughly 92% occurring only once. From germline, CDR1 is SGDLS and CDR2 YYNGEE. The CDR3 is 15 residues long. Sequencing was performed on blood. This TCR derives from a man younger than 35 in good health. This chain links TRBV9 with TRBJ2-5; maybe TRBD2 (5 bases). CDR3 coding DNA: TGTGTCAGCAGCGTAGGCCCCGGGGAGATGGAGACCCAGTACTTC. Translated, it gives CVSSVGPGEMETQYF.